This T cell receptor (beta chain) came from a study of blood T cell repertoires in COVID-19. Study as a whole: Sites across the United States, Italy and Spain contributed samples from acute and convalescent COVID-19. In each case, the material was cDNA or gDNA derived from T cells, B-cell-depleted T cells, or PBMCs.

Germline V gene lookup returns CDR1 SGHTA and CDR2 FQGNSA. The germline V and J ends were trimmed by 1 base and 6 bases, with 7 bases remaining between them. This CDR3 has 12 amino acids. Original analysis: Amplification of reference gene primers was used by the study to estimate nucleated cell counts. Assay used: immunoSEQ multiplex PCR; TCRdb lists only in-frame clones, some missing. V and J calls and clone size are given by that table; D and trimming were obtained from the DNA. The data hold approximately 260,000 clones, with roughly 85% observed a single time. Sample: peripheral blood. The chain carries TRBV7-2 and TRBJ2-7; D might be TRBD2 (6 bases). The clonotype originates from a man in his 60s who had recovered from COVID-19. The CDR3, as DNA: TGTGCCAGCAGCTTAGGGGGGGTCGAGCAGTACTTC. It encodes CASSLGGVEQYF.